A selection of T cell receptor beta chains follows, all from one sample in a study of long-term antiretroviral therapy in people with HIV. Produced via immunoSEQ multiplex PCR; TCRdb's table is partial and in-frame only. The sample holds tens of thousands of clones; approximately 82% are singletons and the top ten take more than 3.5%. The source was unsorted PBMCs, collected 0.5 years after starting antiretroviral therapy. These receptors originate from a young man with HIV. Both conserved end residues are part of each CDR3. D genes are given only for firm matches. Clone sizes are given selectively: once, few, many, or a class where the clone is expanded.

TRBV6-1	-	TRBJ1-5	-	CASMTAPYSNQPQHF	TGTGCCAGTATGACAGCCCCCTATAGCAATCAGCCCCAGCATTTT
TRBV5-1	-	TRBJ2-5	-	CASSLNSGDGETQYF	TGCGCCAGCAGCTTGAACTCGGGGGACGGGGAGACCCAGTACTTC
TRBV27	-	TRBJ2-7	-	CASGVISSYEQYF	TGTGCCAGCGGGGTTATAAGCTCCTACGAGCAGTACTTC
TRBV5-1	-	TRBJ2-5	-	CASSATTGRETQYF	TGCGCCAGCAGCGCAACGACAGGGAGGGAGACCCAGTACTTC
TRBV2	TRBD1	TRBJ1-2	few	CASSLGQGGNGYTF	TGTGCCAGCAGTCTTGGACAGGGGGGGAATGGCTACACCTTC
TRBV27	-	TRBJ2-2	once	CASSSQNTGELFF	TGTGCCAGCAGTTCTCAAAACACCGGGGAGCTGTTTTTT
TRBV4-3	-	TRBJ1-5	once	CASSQEIDQPQHF	TGCGCCAGCAGCCAAGAAATAGATCAGCCCCAGCATTTT
TRBV4-3	TRBD1	TRBJ1-2	-	CASSQGFRDRAGYTF	TGCGCCAGCAGCCAAGGTTTCCGGGACAGGGCTGGCTACACCTTC
TRBV7-7	-	TRBJ1-5	-	CASSPQGVGQPQHF	TGTGCCAGCTCCCCACAGGGAGTAGGTCAGCCCCAGCATTTT
TRBV7-9	TRBD1	TRBJ1-1	-	CASSVTGGGEAFF	TGTGCCAGCAGCGTAACAGGGGGTGGTGAAGCTTTCTTT